These T cell receptor beta chains were read from a single sample in a study of blood T cell repertoires in COVID-19. Profiled with immunoSEQ multiplex PCR; TCRdb holds only in-frame clones, not every one. The profile shows roughly 220,000 clones, roughly 85% of them singletons. Sequenced: peripheral blood. These receptors all stem from a man aged 25-40 years who had recovered from COVID-19. Both conserved end residues are part of each CDR3. Each record gives: CDR3 protein, CDR3 length, V gene.

CDR3: CASSTRTGTNLLF; length: 13; V: TRBV12-3/TRBV12-4
CDR3: CASSYSRRSGGGYTF; length: 15; V: TRBV6-5
CDR3: CASSSVGLEGGTQYF; length: 15; V: TRBV27
CDR3: CASGRGNEQFF; length: 11; V: TRBV12-5
CDR3: CASGQGGYTEAFF; length: 13; V: TRBV6-5
CDR3: CASSRGADRGLGYTF; length: 15; V: TRBV4-2
CDR3: CASSLGALSTDTQYF; length: 15; V: TRBV25-1
CDR3: CAGTEPSSYNSPLHF; length: 15; V: TRBV2
CDR3: CASSYSQPGQGIFF; length: 14; V: TRBV6-5
CDR3: CASSHGLQETQYF; length: 13; V: TRBV5-6
CDR3: CASSYWPDTFNYGYTF; length: 16; V: TRBV5-8
CDR3: CASSWTGVGDTQYF; length: 14; V: TRBV7-9
CDR3: CASSTRGQGRPWGEQFF; length: 17; V: TRBV9
CDR3: CASSRGTGYSMNTEAFF; length: 17; V: TRBV3-1/TRBV3-2
CDR3: CASRSGMGNEQFF; length: 13; V: TRBV9
CDR3: CASSQEWQGGYEQYF; length: 15; V: TRBV14
CDR3: CSGTRGRDTEAFF; length: 13; V: TRBV29-1
CDR3: CASSKQGADEKLFF; length: 14; V: TRBV18
CDR3: CASRNQGVSGNTIYF; length: 15; V: TRBV6-5
CDR3: CASSLVTDTDTQYF; length: 14; V: TRBV11-3
CDR3: CASSLEGGTSYEQYF; length: 15; V: TRBV11-3
CDR3: CASSPRRGGGETQYF; length: 15; V: TRBV18
CDR3: CASSPVGGNQPQHF; length: 14; V: TRBV5-1
CDR3: CASSRRGQVQFF; length: 12; V: TRBV5-6
CDR3: CASESSPEGYTF; length: 12; V: TRBV19
CDR3: CASSLEVGGGGKETQYF; length: 17; V: TRBV5-6
CDR3: CASSLGQGADTQYF; length: 14; V: TRBV10-1
CDR3: CASSSGRGGDDTSSYNSPLHF; length: 21; V: TRBV7-8
CDR3: CASSPREEDGYTF; length: 13; V: TRBV18
CDR3: CASSRLPGQLAYNSPLHF; length: 18; V: TRBV7-2
CDR3: CATSDLNSGEDNEQFF; length: 16; V: TRBV24-1
CDR3: CSGTPQNTGELFF; length: 13; V: TRBV29-1
CDR3: CASSGGGQSTDTQYF; length: 15; V: TRBV11-3
CDR3: CASSLSRDRSYEQYF; length: 15; V: TRBV5-1
CDR3: CASSGRDGVLNTEAFF; length: 16; V: TRBV10-1
CDR3: CASSPPRQGVGSNEKLFF; length: 18; V: TRBV18
CDR3: CASSLGGGRLYEQYF; length: 15; V: TRBV5-6
CDR3: CASSYPRTGGTDTQYF; length: 16; V: TRBV6-5
CDR3: CASSLIGHQGNSPLHF; length: 16; V: TRBV27
CDR3: CASSNGHNKANYGYTF; length: 16; V: TRBV19
CDR3: CSQGDYNEQFF; length: 11; V: TRBV29-1
CDR3: CASTRAQGAPEQYF; length: 14; V: TRBV6-5